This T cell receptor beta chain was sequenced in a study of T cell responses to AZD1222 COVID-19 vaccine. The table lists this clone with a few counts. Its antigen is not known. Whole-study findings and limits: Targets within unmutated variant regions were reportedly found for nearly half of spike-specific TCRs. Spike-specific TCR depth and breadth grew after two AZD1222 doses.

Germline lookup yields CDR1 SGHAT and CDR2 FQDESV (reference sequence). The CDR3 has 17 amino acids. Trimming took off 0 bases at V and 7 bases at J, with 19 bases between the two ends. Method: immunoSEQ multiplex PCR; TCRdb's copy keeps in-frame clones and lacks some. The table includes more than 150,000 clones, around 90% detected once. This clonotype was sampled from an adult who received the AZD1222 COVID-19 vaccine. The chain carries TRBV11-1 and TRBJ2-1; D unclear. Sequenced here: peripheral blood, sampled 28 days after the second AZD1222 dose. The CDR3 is CASSLAPGYQPGNEQFF. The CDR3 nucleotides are TGTGCCAGCAGCTTAGCGCCAGGCTACCAACCCGGGAATGAGCAGTTCTTC.